A single sample gave rise to the 22 T cell receptor beta chains below, sequenced in a study of T cells in Graves' hyperthyroidism and ophthalmopathy. RNA transcripts served as the template for amplifying TCR beta CDR3 regions. First-round RT-PCR with HTBI primers amplified the TCR CDR3 region. Using its own MiXCR run on the multiplex PCR reads, TCRdb lists one record per CDR3 protein. Of roughly 630,000 distinct CDR3 sequences in the sample, 15% to 18% were seen once. Sequencing was carried out using blood. The origin of the receptors is a woman aged 25 to 39 with Graves' hyperthyroidism.

This clonotype occurred many times. V gene TRBV30 combines with J gene TRBJ2-1; TRBD1 matches 9 bases. After removal of 3 bases from V and 9 bases from J, the junction contained 9 bases not matched to a gene. The CDR3 consists of 14 residues. Germline V CDR1 and CDR2: GTSNPN, SVGIG (reference sequence). The CDR3 bases are TGTGCCTGGAGGAACCGGATGACAGGGGGTGAGCAGTTCTTC. Translation: CAWRNRMTGGEQFF.

This chain joins TRBV19 and TRBJ2-1; 11 nucleotides match TRBD2. The germline V gene encodes CDR1 LNHDA and CDR2 SQIVND (reference sequence). The trim removed 2 bases at V and 4 bases at J, leaving 10 bases unmatched. The CDR3 loop spans 18 amino acids. The CDR3 spells CASSISAGGLAEYNEQFF. The CDR3 DNA reads as TGTGCCAGTAGTATATCGGCGGGGGGACTAGCGGAATACAATGAGCAGTTCTTC.

This clonotype was picked up a small number of times. The chain links TRBV19 to TRBJ2-1; 13 bases line up with TRBD2. V shed 6 bases, J shed 9 bases, and the junction held 17 bases outside the gene matches. The length of the CDR3 is 18 residues. CDR1 LNHDA and CDR2 SQIVND come from the germline V gene (reference sequence). In DNA, the CDR3 is TGTGCCAGTAGAAGGGGGGACGGCGGACTAGCGGGAGTCGGTGAGCAGTTCTTC. Protein product: CASRRGDGGLAGVGEQFF.

For this clonotype: A much more abundant neighbour one base away suggests this may be a read error. J is TRBJ2-2 and V is TRBV5-1; a possible D gene is TRBD1 (6 bases). CDR1 SGHRS and CDR2 YFSETQ come from the germline V gene. This CDR3 has 15 amino acids. The CDR3 protein is CASSLGGLNAGELFF. CDR3 DNA: TGCGCCAGCAGCTTGGGGGGGCTGAACGCCGGGGAGCTGTTTTTT.

There are a few counts of this clonotype. CDR3 bases: TGTGCCAGCAGCTTAGCCGGGGGACTAGCTAGCTACGAGCAGTACTTC. This gives the protein CASSLAGGLASYEQYF. The chain joins TRBV7-9 to TRBJ2-7, with 9 bases identical to TRBD2. Germline trimming cut 0 bases from V and 3 bases from J; bases unmatched to any gene: 6. The CDR3 extends over 16 amino acids. The V gene's germline CDR1 is SEHNR and CDR2 FQNEAQ (reference sequence). The full variable domain, completed using reference TRBV7-9 and TRBJ2-7, is DTGVSQNPRHKITKRGQNVTFRCDPISEHNRLYWYRQTLGQGPEFLTYFQNEAQLEKSRLLSDRFSAERPKGSFSTLEIQRTEQGDSAMYLCASSLAGGLASYEQYFGPGTRLTVT.

This clonotype appeared many times. The chain employs TRBV4-1 and TRBJ1-1; D is uncertain. V gave up 5 bases and J gave up 0 bases, with 13 bases separating them. The germline gives CDR1 MGHRA, CDR2 YSYEKL. The CDR3 length is 15 residues. The CDR3 region has the DNA TGCGCCAGCAGCAACACCGGAGAGATGAACACTGAAGCTTTCTTT. Its translation: CASSNTGEMNTEAFF.

CDR3 residues: CASRRPGQGGSGNTIYF. For the CDR3, the DNA is TGTGCCAGCAGACGACCGGGACAGGGCGGCTCTGGAAACACCATATATTTT. The chain has TRBV11-2 and TRBJ1-3; 9 bases are a match to TRBD1. The CDR3 runs to 17 residues. Trimming cost V 6 bases and J 0 bases; bases outside gene matches: 9. The V gene's germline CDR1 is SGHAT and CDR2 FQNNGV.

In its sample, this clonotype was seen a few times. This chain links TRBV12-3 or TRBV12-4 with TRBJ2-6; D is unresolved. The CDR3 runs 15 residues. Trimming removed 5 bases from V and 1 base from J, with 9 bases in between. CDR3 residues: CASSPKVSGANVLTF. The CDR3 nucleotides are TGTGCCAGCAGTCCGAAAGTGTCTGGGGCCAACGTCCTGACTTTC.

This clonotype was counted ten times or more. The gene calls are TRBV30 and TRBJ1-4; D unclear. The CDR3 sequence is 12 residues long. Germline CDR1 and CDR2: GTSNPN and SVGIG (reference sequence). V was clipped by 4 bases and J by 8 bases, with 11 bases between them. The CDR3 coding sequence is TGTGCCTGGACCAGTCCCGGGGAAAAACTGTTTTTT. This encodes CAWTSPGEKLFF.

There are many counts of this clonotype. The gene calls are TRBV7-2 and TRBJ1-2; unclear D gene. The CDR3 runs 13 residues. The germline V and J ends were trimmed by 2 bases and 2 bases, with 6 bases remaining between them. The germline V gene encodes CDR1 SGHTA and CDR2 FQGNSA. CDR3 sequence reads: CASSLPGNYGYTF. The CDR3 DNA reads TGTGCCAGCAGCTTACCAGGCAACTATGGCTACACCTTC.

Many counts were recorded for this clonotype. The V and J genes are TRBV18 and TRBJ1-1; tentative D call: TRBD1 (5 bases). V was cut by 3 bases and J by 5 bases, with 16 bases left in between. Germline-derived CDR1 and CDR2 are KGHSH and LQKENI. CDR3 length equals 15 residues. The CDR3 region has the DNA TGTGCCAGCTCACCGACCTCCGGGGCGCGGACTGAAGCTTTCTTT. Translation gives CASSPTSGARTEAFF.

The chain is built from TRBV6-4 and TRBJ1-2, with a possible D match to TRBD1 (6 bases). The V end lost 3 bases, the J end lost 1 base, and 21 bases lay between the germline ends. The CDR3 loop spans 18 amino acids. Germline V gene data show CDR1 as MRHNA and CDR2 as SNTAGT. CDR3: CASSEEDSLAGFNYGYTF. DNA of the CDR3: TGTGCCAGCAGTGAAGAGGACAGTCTGGCGGGATTTAACTATGGCTACACCTTC.

Many counts were recorded for this clonotype. The J gene is TRBJ2-3, the V gene TRBV11-2; D could derive from TRBD1 or TRBD2 (6 bases each). Germline loops: CDR1 SGHAT, CDR2 FQNNGV. The CDR3 is made up of 16 amino acids. Trimming cost V 1 base and J 4 bases, with 15 bases left between them. In nucleotides, the CDR3 is TGTGCCAGCAGCTTAGGCGGGACACCTAATTCAGATACGCAGTATTTT. Residues: CASSLGGTPNSDTQYF.

This clonotype was picked up many times. V usage is TRBV20-1 and J usage is TRBJ2-7; D possibly corresponds to TRBD1 (6 bases). The CDR3 runs to 12 residues. V dropped 5 bases and J dropped 4 bases, with 12 bases sitting between them. Germline assignment: CDR1 DFQATT and CDR2 SNEGSKA (reference sequence). The CDR3: CSAVRDNYEQYF. In DNA, the CDR3 is TGCAGTGCTGTCCGGGACAATTACGAGCAGTACTTC.

This clonotype was picked up one time. This chain connects TRBV27 to TRBJ2-1, with 10 bases identical to TRBD2. CDR1 is MNHEY and CDR2 is SMNVEV in the germline V gene (reference sequence). V trimming: 4 bases; J trimming: 8 bases; junction bases outside the gene matches: 8. There are 15 residues in the CDR3. CDR3 DNA sequence: TGTGCCAGCAGTTACCGGGCTAGCGGGAGCGATGAGCAGTTCTTC. Translation: CASSYRASGSDEQFF.

This clonotype was seen only a few times. The rearrangement joins TRBV20-1 to TRBJ2-1; D unclear. V gave up 7 bases and J gave up 3 bases, with 16 bases separating them. The CDR3 loop spans 14 amino acids. CDR1 is DFQATT, CDR2 SNEGSKA, per germline (reference sequence). Written as DNA, the CDR3 is TGCAGTGTCCCCAGTGACAAGCTCTACAATGAGCAGTTCTTC. Translating it yields CSVPSDKLYNEQFF.

This chain joins TRBV20-1 and TRBJ1-1; the D is unclear. The CDR3 spans 12 residues. Germline CDR1 is DFQATT and CDR2 is SNEGSKA (reference sequence). The CDR3 protein is CSTPDTNTEAFF. In DNA form, the CDR3 reads TGCAGCACTCCTGACACGAACACTGAAGCTTTCTTT.

CDR3 bases: TGTGCCAGCAGCCTCCGGCCCTCCCACCTAGCGGGATACCAAGAGACCCAGTTCTTC. It codes for CASSLRPSHLAGYQETQFF. The J gene is TRBJ2-5, the V gene TRBV7-2; TRBD2 matches 9 bases. Matching the DNA end better, TRBJ2-1 makes the J call doubtful. Germline CDR1 reads SGHTA; CDR2 reads FQGNSA. The CDR3 contains 19 residues.

This clonotype has only a few counts. Here the CDR3 DNA reads TGTGCCAGCAGCGTAGGCAACCAAGAGACCCAGTACTTC. Protein product: CASSVGNQETQYF. The chain couples TRBV9 to TRBJ2-5; D unclear. Per the germline V gene, CDR1 is SGDLS and CDR2 is YYNGEE. The V and J ends lost 0 bases and 0 bases respectively, with 3 bases between them. CDR3 length equals 13 residues. Complete variable domain (other parts from reference TRBV9 and TRBJ2-5): DSGVTQTPKHLITATGQRVTLRCSPRSGDLSVYWYQQSLDQGLQFLIQYYNGEERAKGNILERFSAQQFPDLHSELNLSSLELGDSALYFCASSVGNQETQYFGPGTRLLVL.

The J gene is TRBJ2-3, the V gene TRBV7-3; 9 bases agree with TRBD2. Germline values: CDR1 SGHTA, CDR2 FQGTGA. V shed 5 bases, J shed 2 bases, and the junction held 8 bases outside the gene matches. CDR3 length equals 16 residues. Written as DNA, the CDR3 is TGTGCCAGCAGCAACAACGGACTAGCGATCACAGATACGCAGTATTTT. It translates to CASSNNGLAITDTQYF.

Only one count was recorded for this clonotype. The chain recombines TRBV29-1 with TRBJ2-7; TRBD2 agrees at 8 bases. Germline CDR1 and CDR2: SQVTM and ANQGSEA. Trimming removed 2 bases from V and 1 base from J; junction bases left unmatched: 4. CDR3 size: 14 residues. The CDR3 loop reads CSVELAGQSYEQYF. The CDR3 nucleotides read TGCAGCGTTGAACTAGCGGGCCAATCCTACGAGCAGTACTTC.

This clonotype came up many times. This chain joins TRBV2 and TRBJ1-1; D gene uncertain. Germline CDR1 is SNHLY and CDR2 is FYNNEI. The V end was cut by 11 bases, the J end by 1 base, with 14 bases between. CDR3 length: 13 amino acids. CDR3 sequence reads: CAEGRNENTEAFF. CDR3 DNA sequence: TGTGCCGAGGGTCGGAATGAGAACACTGAAGCTTTCTTT.